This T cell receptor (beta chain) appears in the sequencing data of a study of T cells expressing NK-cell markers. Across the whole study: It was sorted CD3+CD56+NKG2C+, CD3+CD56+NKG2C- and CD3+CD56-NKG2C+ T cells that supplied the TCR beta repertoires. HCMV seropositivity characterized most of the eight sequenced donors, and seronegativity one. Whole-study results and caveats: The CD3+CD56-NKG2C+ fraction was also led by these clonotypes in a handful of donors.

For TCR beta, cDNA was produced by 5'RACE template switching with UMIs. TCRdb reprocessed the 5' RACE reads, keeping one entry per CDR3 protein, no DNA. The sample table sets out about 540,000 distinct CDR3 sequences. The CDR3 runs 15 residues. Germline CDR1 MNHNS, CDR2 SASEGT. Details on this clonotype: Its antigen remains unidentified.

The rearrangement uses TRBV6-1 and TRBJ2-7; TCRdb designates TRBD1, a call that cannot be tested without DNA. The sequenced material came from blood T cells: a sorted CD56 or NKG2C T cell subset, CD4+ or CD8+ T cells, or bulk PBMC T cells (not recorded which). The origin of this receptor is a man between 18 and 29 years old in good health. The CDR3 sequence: CASPPGGGSYYEQYF.